This T cell receptor (beta chain) was sequenced during a study of blood T cells in healthy people across ages. It was with a sample-barcoded 5' primer and a J-beta primer mix that a second PCR of about 6 to 12 cycles was run. Each of the cDNA molecules was tagged by a template-switch adaptor with 12 random nucleotides. TCRdb used MiXCR to reprocess the 5' RACE reads, holding one entry per CDR3 protein. This table holds hundreds of thousands of distinct CDR3 sequences, under 55% found once. General study results and limits: Estimates drawn from one million T cells were deemed to understate diversity. In older individuals, TCR beta diversity per million T cells was lower, falling roughly linearly with age.

Details on this clonotype: Its antigen is currently unknown.

The CDR3 extends over 13 amino acids. Trimming stripped 6 bases from V and 8 bases from J, with 16 bases between. Germline CDR1 SEHNR, CDR2 FQNEAQ (reference sequence). The sequenced sample consisted of blood. The chain couples TRBV7-9 to TRBJ1-2, with D possibly TRBD1 on 5 matching bases. This receptor was obtained from a man in his 60s in good health. CDR3 sequence: CASSLIGERGYTF. Written as DNA, the CDR3 is TGTGCCAGCAGTTTAATAGGGGAACGGGGCTACACCTTC.